This record concerns one TCR beta chain sequence. This CDR3 spans 14 amino acids. Trimming shortened V by 3 bases and J by 7 bases, and 12 bases separated the two germline ends. Germline CDR1 SEHNR, CDR2 FQNEAQ (reference sequence). In the authors' workflow: Scientists estimated how many nucleated cells there were by amplifying reference gene primers. Here immunoSEQ multiplex PCR was the method, and the copy in TCRdb shows in-frame clones only, minus some. The V and J calls and clone size come from that table; D and trimming were worked out from the DNA. Altogether about 160,000 clones are present, roughly 73% being singletons, with the ten largest covering 2.8%. The data stem from a study of blood T cell repertoires in COVID-19. Across the study: COVID-19 samples collected from the United States, Italy and Spain covered acute and convalescent phases. Nucleic acid was either cDNA or gDNA, and it came from T cells, B-cell-depleted T cells, or PBMCs.

The chain recombines TRBV7-9 with TRBJ1-4, with a possible D match to TRBD1 (5 bases). This sequence originates from a man in his 70s with acute or convalescent COVID-19. Material for sequencing was peripheral blood. CDR3 protein: CASSLMGGGEKLFF. The CDR3, as DNA: TGTGCCAGCAGCTTGATGGGGGGTGGTGAAAAACTGTTTTTT.